The clone carrying this T cell receptor beta chain occurred many times. Its specificity is unknown. The study made its TCR cDNA through 5'RACE template switching. That step introduced a universal primer site along with UMIs. TCRdb fed the 5' RACE reads into MiXCR, producing one record per CDR3 protein. The table lists 250,000 to 300,000 distinct CDR3 sequences, around 4.9% of them singletons, with around 3.5% in the top ten. The sample belongs to a study of T cells after yellow fever vaccination. About the study: The SMART-Seq v4 Ultra Low Input method served to prepare the low-cell-number fractions.

Deletions cut 3 bases from V and 1 base from J, with 13 bases between. The CDR3 is made up of 16 amino acids. Notes on the study in general: Detected again after the booster were most primary-vaccination clones, at 96% CD4 and approximately 87% CD8.

The sequencing used CD4+ T cells sorted from PBMCs, collected on the day of the yellow fever booster vaccination. The sequence was collected from a man younger than 35 who received the YFV17D yellow fever vaccine. This chain links TRBV12-3 or TRBV12-4 with TRBJ1-5; no definite D call. The CDR3 spells CASSFGGRSSNQPQHF. The CDR3 DNA is TGTGCCAGCAGTTTTGGTGGCAGGTCGAGCAATCAGCCCCAGCATTTT.